Described below is a single TCR beta chain sequence and its context. This sample is part of a study of blood T cell repertoires in COVID-19. Assay used: immunoSEQ multiplex PCR; TCRdb lists only in-frame clones, some missing. The data contain 120,000 to 150,000 clones, about 90% of them seen just once; the ten biggest clones take up approximately 10%. Material: peripheral blood. The TCR originated in a woman of 80 years or more with acute or convalescent COVID-19.

CDR3 region: CALDGLAGGETQYF. In DNA, the CDR3 is TGTGCCTTGGACGGACTAGCGGGTGGGGAGACCCAGTACTTC. V is TRBV30 and J is TRBJ2-5; 11 bases line up with TRBD2. This CDR3 comprises 14 residues. The ends lost 7 bases at V and 5 bases at J; junction bases unmatched: 9. CDR1 GTSNPN and CDR2 SVGIG come from the germline V gene (reference sequence).